This TCR beta chain derives from a study of graft-versus-host responses after intestinal transplantation. About the research overall: After anti-thymocyte globulin induction, recipients took tacrolimus and steroids for 2 to 3 years.

This CDR3 is built from 15 residues. Looked up from germline, CDR1 is SGHNT and CDR2 is YYREEE (reference sequence). V trimming: 2 bases; J trimming: 6 bases; junction bases outside the gene matches: 9. Regarding this clone: The target antigen is unknown.

Libraries were prepared by immunoSEQ multiplex PCR; TCRdb keeps only in-frame clonotypes and omits some of them. The sample records tens of thousands of clones, about four fifths being singletons. Findings and caveats of the study: Recipient marrow showed GvH clones, some seen first in ileum or blood.

The receptor was derived from a human donor who received an intestinal transplant. J is TRBJ1-1 and V is TRBV5-4, with 8 bases aligning to TRBD1. The sample in question was unstimulated CD4+ T cells sorted from spleen or lymph node cells, obtained before intestinal transplant. The CDR3 DNA is TGTGCCAGCAGCTTAGGGGGCAGGGGGCCGGCTGAAGCTTTCTTT. It yields the protein CASSLGGRGPAEAFF.